This T cell receptor beta chain was documented in a study of liver allograft versus peripheral blood T cells. Overall study: Repertoires from peripheral blood of liver transplant recipients were compared with those inside their transplanted livers. Study results and limitations: A difference was reportedly observed between T cell receptor repertoires inside liver allografts and those in peripheral blood.

The V and J ends lost 1 base and 7 bases respectively, with 5 bases between them. This CDR3 contains 12 residues. Germline CDR1 reads SEHNR; CDR2 reads FQNEAQ (reference sequence). TCRdb fed the reads into MiXCR, producing one record per CDR3 protein. Counted here are 2,500 to 3,000 distinct CDR3 sequences, 16% occurring once; the ten biggest clones make up 6% to 7%. In this sample, this clonotype is medium-sized. Its antigen is not known. The V and J genes are TRBV7-9 and TRBJ1-5; unclear D gene. The TCR comes from a human patient who had a liver transplant. Some T cells may be graft donor cells. DNA of the CDR3: TGTGCCAGCAGCTTAGATCAACAGCCCCAGCATTTT. It yields the protein CASSLDQQPQHF.